Listed below are T cell receptor beta chains from one sample, sequenced in a study of OX40 agonist ivuxolimab in advanced cancers. The assay was immunoSEQ multiplex PCR, and TCRdb's table has in-frame clones only and misses some. The data contain about 79,000 clones, about 94% of them seen just once; the ten biggest clones take up over 8.5%. The sample in question was CD4+ or CD8+ T cells sorted from blood, obtained in a trial of the OX40 agonist ivuxolimab. These receptors were taken from an adult with an advanced solid tumor such as melanoma, head and neck, liver or kidney cancer. Each CDR3 is given with its conserved first and last residue. A D gene is named only where the DNA matches it firmly. Expanded clones are given a class, and other clones once, few, many or no size at all.

d_gene: TRBD1; abundance: .; j_gene: TRBJ2-7; v_gene: TRBV7-9; CDR3aa: CASSSGGQDSYEQYF; CDR3nt: TGTGCCAGCAGCTCCGGAGGACAGGATTCCTACGAGCAGTACTTC
d_gene: .; abundance: .; j_gene: TRBJ1-1; v_gene: TRBV28; CDR3aa: CASSFGGEAFF; CDR3nt: TGTGCCAGCAGTTTTGGCGGGGAGGCTTTCTTT
d_gene: TRBD1; abundance: .; j_gene: TRBJ1-3; v_gene: TRBV5-6; CDR3aa: CASRPTGALSGNTIYF; CDR3nt: TGTGCCAGCAGGCCGACAGGGGCCCTCTCTGGAAACACCATATATTTT
d_gene: .; abundance: .; j_gene: TRBJ2-3; v_gene: TRBV7-9; CDR3aa: CASSLNPLEDTQYF; CDR3nt: TGTGCCAGCAGCTTGAATCCTTTGGAGGATACGCAGTATTTT
d_gene: .; abundance: .; j_gene: TRBJ2-1; v_gene: TRBV7-2; CDR3aa: CASSLVGNEQFF; CDR3nt: TGTGCCAGCAGCTTAGTGGGAAATGAGCAGTTCTTC
d_gene: .; abundance: .; j_gene: TRBJ1-1; v_gene: TRBV29-1; CDR3aa: CSVDPTPGEAFF; CDR3nt: TGCAGCGTTGACCCCACCCCTGGTGAAGCTTTCTTT
d_gene: .; abundance: .; j_gene: TRBJ1-1; v_gene: TRBV9; CDR3aa: CASSPRGGEAFF; CDR3nt: TGTGCCAGCAGCCCCCGGGGGGGTGAAGCTTTCTTT
d_gene: TRBD1; abundance: .; j_gene: TRBJ1-4; v_gene: TRBV18; CDR3aa: CASSPGGAGGTNEKLFF; CDR3nt: TGTGCCAGCTCACCCGGAGGAGCAGGGGGAACTAATGAAAAACTGTTTTTT
d_gene: .; abundance: .; j_gene: TRBJ2-1; v_gene: TRBV2; CDR3aa: CASSGRSSYNEQFF; CDR3nt: TGTGCCAGCAGTGGTAGGAGCTCCTACAATGAGCAGTTCTTC
d_gene: TRBD1; abundance: once; j_gene: TRBJ2-6; v_gene: TRBV4-3; CDR3aa: CASSQGDRGSTGANVLTF; CDR3nt: TGCGCCAGCAGCCAAGGGGACAGGGGGAGTACTGGGGCCAACGTCCTGACTTTC
d_gene: .; abundance: .; j_gene: TRBJ2-1; v_gene: TRBV14; CDR3aa: CASSLSAYNEQFF; CDR3nt: TGTGCCAGCAGCCTTTCTGCTTACAATGAGCAGTTCTTC
d_gene: .; abundance: .; j_gene: TRBJ2-5; v_gene: TRBV7-2; CDR3aa: CASSLLGLGGTQYF; CDR3nt: TGTGCCAGCAGCTTATTGGGATTGGGAGGGACCCAGTACTTC
d_gene: .; abundance: .; j_gene: TRBJ2-7; v_gene: TRBV7-9; CDR3aa: CASSTGSGEQYF; CDR3nt: TGTGCCAGCAGCACAGGGTCGGGCGAGCAGTACTTC
d_gene: TRBD1; abundance: .; j_gene: TRBJ2-5; v_gene: TRBV7-9; CDR3aa: CASSPPRGQIAPQETQYF; CDR3nt: TGTGCCAGCAGCCCCCCCCGGGGACAGATCGCCCCTCAAGAGACCCAGTACTTC
d_gene: .; abundance: .; j_gene: TRBJ1-4; v_gene: TRBV6-1; CDR3aa: CASSSGPEVEKLFF; CDR3nt: TGTGCCAGCAGTTCTGGCCCGGAGGTGGAAAAACTGTTTTTT
d_gene: .; abundance: .; j_gene: TRBJ2-1; v_gene: TRBV27; CDR3aa: CATLWGNEQFF; CDR3nt: TGTGCCACTCTATGGGGGAATGAGCAGTTCTTC
d_gene: .; abundance: .; j_gene: TRBJ2-6; v_gene: TRBV19; CDR3aa: CASSISASGANVLTF; CDR3nt: TGTGCCAGTAGTATCTCGGCCTCTGGGGCCAACGTCCTGACTTTC
d_gene: .; abundance: .; j_gene: TRBJ2-1; v_gene: TRBV21-1; CDR3aa: CASSKEITWKYNEQFF; CDR3nt: TGTGCCAGCAGCAAAGAAATAACTTGGAAGTACAATGAGCAGTTCTTC
d_gene: .; abundance: .; j_gene: TRBJ1-4; v_gene: TRBV2; CDR3aa: CASSEAPQGPTNEKLFF; CDR3nt: TGTGCCAGCAGTGAAGCTCCCCAGGGACCAACTAATGAAAAACTGTTTTTT
d_gene: TRBD1; abundance: once; j_gene: TRBJ2-7; v_gene: TRBV27; CDR3aa: CASRLGQGGYEQYF; CDR3nt: TGTGCCAGCAGACTCGGACAGGGGGGGTACGAGCAGTACTTC
d_gene: .; abundance: .; j_gene: TRBJ2-3; v_gene: TRBV27; CDR3aa: CASSLSPDTQYF; CDR3nt: TGTGCCAGCAGTTTATCGCCAGATACGCAGTATTTT
d_gene: .; abundance: .; j_gene: TRBJ1-1; v_gene: TRBV7-6; CDR3aa: CASSLAWGREAFF; CDR3nt: TGTGCCAGCAGCTTAGCGTGGGGGCGTGAAGCTTTCTTT
d_gene: .; abundance: .; j_gene: TRBJ1-4; v_gene: TRBV19; CDR3aa: CASRDWMINEKLFF; CDR3nt: TGTGCCAGTAGGGACTGGATGATTAATGAAAAACTGTTTTTT
d_gene: .; abundance: .; j_gene: TRBJ2-7; v_gene: TRBV4-2; CDR3aa: CASSQVTGSYEQYF; CDR3nt: TGTGCCAGCAGCCAAGTGACAGGATCCTACGAGCAGTACTTC
d_gene: TRBD2; abundance: .; j_gene: TRBJ2-1; v_gene: TRBV7-9; CDR3aa: CASSLEASGRDEQFF; CDR3nt: TGTGCCAGCAGCTTAGAAGCTAGCGGGAGGGATGAGCAGTTCTTC
d_gene: .; abundance: .; j_gene: TRBJ1-1; v_gene: TRBV5-1; CDR3aa: CASSADLDSYTEAFF; CDR3nt: TGCGCCAGCAGCGCTGACCTTGACAGCTACACTGAAGCTTTCTTT
d_gene: .; abundance: .; j_gene: TRBJ1-5; v_gene: TRBV15; CDR3aa: CATSRDLVQPQHF; CDR3nt: TGTGCCACCAGCAGAGATCTCGTTCAGCCCCAGCATTTT
d_gene: .; abundance: .; j_gene: TRBJ2-7; v_gene: TRBV9; CDR3aa: CASSVGPGGEQYF; CDR3nt: TGTGCCAGCAGCGTAGGCCCAGGAGGCGAGCAGTACTTC